These T cell receptor beta chains were read from a single sample in a study of shared clonotypes between healthy human individuals. Repertoires were generated with immunoSEQ multiplex PCR, while TCRdb's copy carries only in-frame clones and drops some. The sample contains around 2.5 million clones, approximately 93% of which appear only once. The sample comprised naive CD4+ T cells from PBMCs. The receptors were gathered from a man between 18 and 35 years old in good health. Some clones in this sample may be carry-over from other donors' samples. CDR3s include the opening cysteine and the closing phenylalanine or tryptophan. D genes are given only for firm matches. Where a row states a size, it is once, few, many or the class of an expanded clone; other rows omit it.

clone_size: NA; d_call: TRBD2; cdr3_length: 19; v_call: TRBV7-8; j_call: TRBJ2-1; cdr3_aa: CASSGGRWTSGTRYNEQFF; cdr3_nt: TGTGCCAGCAGCGGGGGCAGGTGGACTAGCGGGACGAGGTACAATGAGCAGTTCTTC
clone_size: NA; d_call: NA; cdr3_length: 14; v_call: TRBV28; j_call: TRBJ1-6; cdr3_aa: CASSPGIGNSPLHF; cdr3_nt: TGTGCCAGCAGCCCCGGCATAGGTAATTCACCCCTCCACTTT
clone_size: once; d_call: TRBD1; cdr3_length: 15; v_call: TRBV7-8; j_call: TRBJ1-1; cdr3_aa: CASSFAETGGTEAFF; cdr3_nt: TGTGCCAGCAGCTTTGCCGAGACAGGGGGCACTGAAGCTTTCTTT
clone_size: NA; d_call: NA; cdr3_length: 13; v_call: TRBV18; j_call: TRBJ1-1; cdr3_aa: CASSPEMNTEAFF; cdr3_nt: TGTGCCAGCTCACCTGAAATGAACACTGAAGCTTTCTTT
clone_size: NA; d_call: NA; cdr3_length: 15; v_call: TRBV7-3; j_call: TRBJ2-7; cdr3_aa: CASSLRAGRQYEQYF; cdr3_nt: TGTGCCAGCAGCTTAAGGGCAGGGCGGCAATACGAGCAGTACTTC
clone_size: NA; d_call: NA; cdr3_length: 17; v_call: TRBV6-1; j_call: TRBJ1-6; cdr3_aa: CASSEDILWTEHPPLHF; cdr3_nt: TGTGCCAGCAGTGAAGATATCCTATGGACCGAGCATCCACCCCTCCACTTT
clone_size: NA; d_call: TRBD2; cdr3_length: 14; v_call: TRBV5-4; j_call: TRBJ2-3; cdr3_aa: CASSWSGRGDTQYF; cdr3_nt: TGTGCCAGCAGCTGGAGCGGGAGGGGAGATACGCAGTATTTT
clone_size: NA; d_call: NA; cdr3_length: 12; v_call: TRBV5-1; j_call: TRBJ1-1; cdr3_aa: CASSPPGSEAFF; cdr3_nt: TGCGCCAGCAGCCCACCGGGCTCTGAAGCTTTCTTT
clone_size: NA; d_call: NA; cdr3_length: 15; v_call: TRBV7-2; j_call: TRBJ1-2; cdr3_aa: CASGPMRQTNYGYTF; cdr3_nt: TGTGCCAGCGGGCCCATGAGACAGACTAACTATGGCTACACCTTC
clone_size: NA; d_call: TRBD1; cdr3_length: 12; v_call: TRBV28; j_call: TRBJ1-2; cdr3_aa: CASSDRAGGYTF; cdr3_nt: TGTGCCAGCAGTGACAGGGCCGGTGGCTACACCTTC
clone_size: NA; d_call: TRBD2; cdr3_length: 16; v_call: TRBV28; j_call: TRBJ2-7; cdr3_aa: CASRNLVTSGRIEQYF; cdr3_nt: TGTGCCAGCAGAAACCTCGTCACGAGCGGGAGAATCGAGCAGTACTTC
clone_size: NA; d_call: TRBD1; cdr3_length: 14; v_call: TRBV7-8; j_call: TRBJ1-1; cdr3_aa: CASSLAQGGPFGVF; cdr3_nt: TGTGCCAGCAGCTTAGCTCAGGGGGGCCCCTTTGGGGTCTTT
clone_size: NA; d_call: NA; cdr3_length: 15; v_call: TRBV5-1; j_call: TRBJ2-2; cdr3_aa: CASSLEGLNTGELFF; cdr3_nt: TGCGCCAGCAGCTTGGAGGGACTGAACACCGGGGAGCTGTTTTTT
clone_size: once; d_call: NA; cdr3_length: 14; v_call: TRBV27; j_call: TRBJ1-1; cdr3_aa: CASRLRSGATEAFF; cdr3_nt: TGTGCCAGCAGACTAAGGTCGGGGGCCACTGAAGCTTTCTTT
clone_size: NA; d_call: NA; cdr3_length: 14; v_call: TRBV7-2; j_call: TRBJ1-2; cdr3_aa: CASSLRGASYGYTF; cdr3_nt: TGTGCCAGCAGCTTAAGGGGGGCGTCCTATGGCTACACCTTC
clone_size: few; d_call: NA; cdr3_length: 12; v_call: TRBV19; j_call: TRBJ1-5; cdr3_aa: CASSYRDQPQHF; cdr3_nt: TGTGCCAGTAGCTACAGAGATCAGCCCCAGCATTTT
clone_size: NA; d_call: NA; cdr3_length: 13; v_call: TRBV29-1; j_call: TRBJ1-1; cdr3_aa: CSVVGRVNTEAFF; cdr3_nt: TGCAGCGTTGTGGGCCGGGTGAACACTGAAGCTTTCTTT
clone_size: NA; d_call: NA; cdr3_length: 14; v_call: TRBV9; j_call: TRBJ2-7; cdr3_aa: CASSHGGVDYEQYF; cdr3_nt: TGTGCCAGCAGTCACGGGGGAGTGGACTACGAGCAGTACTTC
clone_size: NA; d_call: NA; cdr3_length: 13; v_call: TRBV6-1; j_call: TRBJ2-7; cdr3_aa: CASRYLGAYEQYF; cdr3_nt: TGTGCCAGCCGCTATCTGGGCGCTTACGAGCAGTACTTC
clone_size: NA; d_call: NA; cdr3_length: 13; v_call: TRBV29-1; j_call: TRBJ1-5; cdr3_aa: CSVRRELNQPQHF; cdr3_nt: TGCAGCGTTAGGAGGGAACTCAATCAGCCCCAGCATTTT
clone_size: NA; d_call: NA; cdr3_length: 13; v_call: TRBV19; j_call: TRBJ1-5; cdr3_aa: CASRDQNGQPQHF; cdr3_nt: TGTGCCAGCCGGGATCAAAACGGTCAGCCCCAGCATTTT
clone_size: NA; d_call: NA; cdr3_length: 13; v_call: TRBV6-6; j_call: TRBJ1-4; cdr3_aa: CASSPRWDEKLFF; cdr3_nt: TGTGCCAGCAGCCCACGGTGGGATGAAAAACTGTTTTTT
clone_size: once; d_call: NA; cdr3_length: 15; v_call: TRBV15; j_call: TRBJ1-5; cdr3_aa: CATSKGDGGGGPQHF; cdr3_nt: TGTGCCACCAGCAAGGGGGACGGAGGGGGAGGGCCCCAGCATTTT
clone_size: NA; d_call: NA; cdr3_length: 15; v_call: TRBV9; j_call: TRBJ2-7; cdr3_aa: CASSVAIGPSYEQYF; cdr3_nt: TGTGCCAGCAGCGTAGCTATCGGGCCCTCCTACGAGCAGTACTTC
clone_size: NA; d_call: NA; cdr3_length: 15; v_call: TRBV28; j_call: TRBJ1-5; cdr3_aa: CASSQAGIGNQPQHF; cdr3_nt: TGTGCCAGCAGCCAAGCGGGAATCGGCAATCAGCCCCAGCATTTT
clone_size: once; d_call: NA; cdr3_length: 15; v_call: TRBV19; j_call: TRBJ2-1; cdr3_aa: CASSLRGSDYNEQFF; cdr3_nt: TGTGCCAGTAGTCTCCGGGGGAGCGATTACAATGAGCAGTTCTTC
clone_size: NA; d_call: NA; cdr3_length: 16; v_call: TRBV9; j_call: TRBJ2-7; cdr3_aa: CASSVGLVKTSYEQYF; cdr3_nt: TGTGCCAGCAGCGTTGGATTGGTGAAGACGTCCTACGAGCAGTACTTC
clone_size: NA; d_call: TRBD1; cdr3_length: 14; v_call: TRBV19; j_call: TRBJ1-5; cdr3_aa: CASRLTGGNQPQHF; cdr3_nt: TGTGCCAGTAGATTGACAGGGGGCAATCAGCCCCAGCATTTT
clone_size: once; d_call: TRBD1; cdr3_length: 17; v_call: TRBV18; j_call: TRBJ2-3; cdr3_aa: CASFLNQGAIRADTQYF; cdr3_nt: TGTGCCAGCTTCCTGAATCAGGGGGCAATAAGGGCAGATACGCAGTATTTT